The TCR beta chain under discussion was sequenced for a study of technical replicates of blood from a few donors. The CDR3 sequence is 14 residues long. The germline gives CDR1 SGHVS, CDR2 FQNEAQ. V gave up 2 bases and J gave up 6 bases, with 10 bases separating them. The protocol was immunoSEQ multiplex PCR, while the TCRdb copy is restricted to in-frame clones and leaves out a portion. The profile shows tens of thousands of clones, nearly 97% of them singletons. The specimen was T cells isolated from PBMCs. This sequence originates from a human donor in good health. This sequence joins TRBV7-8 and TRBJ2-2; D is undetermined. This CDR3 is CASSLYDDSGELFF. CDR3 DNA: TGTGCCAGCAGCTTATACGATGACTCCGGGGAGCTGTTTTTT.